The rows below give T cell receptor beta chains drawn from one sample of a study of OX40 agonist ivuxolimab in advanced cancers. Produced via immunoSEQ multiplex PCR; TCRdb's table is partial and in-frame only. The sample records approximately 30,000 clones, 65% to 85% being singletons. The sample was CD4+ or CD8+ T cells sorted from blood, taken in a trial of the OX40 agonist ivuxolimab. The receptor source for this set is an adult with an advanced solid tumor such as melanoma, head and neck, liver or kidney cancer. Both conserved end residues are part of each CDR3. Fields, in order: V gene, J gene, CDR3 length, D gene, clone size, CDR3 DNA, CDR3 protein. D genes are given only for firm matches. The size field is filled for only some rows; it gives once, few, many or a size class.

v_call: TRBV6-6; j_call: TRBJ1-1; cdr3_length: 16; d_call: TRBD1; clone_size: -; cdr3_nt: TGTGCCAGCAGTTACTCCGAGACAGGGATGAACACTGAAGCTTTCTTT; cdr3_aa: CASSYSETGMNTEAFF
v_call: TRBV5-5; j_call: TRBJ2-6; cdr3_length: 18; d_call: TRBD1; clone_size: -; cdr3_nt: TGTGCCAGCAGCTTAACCGGGACAGGGGTCTCTGGGGCCAACGTCCTGACTTTC; cdr3_aa: CASSLTGTGVSGANVLTF
v_call: TRBV28; j_call: TRBJ2-7; cdr3_length: 12; d_call: TRBD1; clone_size: -; cdr3_nt: TGTGCCAGCAGTCGACAGGGAAGAGAGCAGTACTTC; cdr3_aa: CASSRQGREQYF
v_call: TRBV5-5; j_call: TRBJ2-2; cdr3_length: 15; d_call: TRBD1; clone_size: -; cdr3_nt: TGTGCCAGCAGACCCGGGACAGGGGAGACCGGGGAGCTGTTTTTT; cdr3_aa: CASRPGTGETGELFF
v_call: TRBV28; j_call: TRBJ1-2; cdr3_length: 11; d_call: -; clone_size: -; cdr3_nt: TGTGCCAGCAGCTTCAGCTGGAGCTACACCTTC; cdr3_aa: CASSFSWSYTF
v_call: TRBV5-6; j_call: TRBJ2-7; cdr3_length: 12; d_call: -; clone_size: -; cdr3_nt: TGTGCCAGCAGCTTCACTAACCGCGAGCAGTACTTC; cdr3_aa: CASSFTNREQYF
v_call: TRBV28; j_call: TRBJ1-1; cdr3_length: 17; d_call: -; clone_size: -; cdr3_nt: TGTGCCAGCCACTCGGGACGCAGGGCCGGGGCAAACACTGAAGCTTTCTTT; cdr3_aa: CASHSGRRAGANTEAFF
v_call: TRBV11-2; j_call: TRBJ2-5; cdr3_length: 14; d_call: -; clone_size: once; cdr3_nt: TGTGCCAGCAGCTTAGGGCGGGGCGAAGAGACCCAGTACTTC; cdr3_aa: CASSLGRGEETQYF
v_call: TRBV6-5; j_call: TRBJ2-7; cdr3_length: 13; d_call: -; clone_size: -; cdr3_nt: TGTGCCAGCTCCTCCGAGTCCGACTACGAGCAGTACTTC; cdr3_aa: CASSSESDYEQYF
v_call: TRBV4-1; j_call: TRBJ2-1; cdr3_length: 14; d_call: -; clone_size: -; cdr3_nt: TGCGCCAGCAGCCAAGGATTTCGGGGGAATGAGCAGTTCTTC; cdr3_aa: CASSQGFRGNEQFF
v_call: TRBV4-2; j_call: TRBJ2-2; cdr3_length: 16; d_call: TRBD2; clone_size: -; cdr3_nt: TGTGCCAGCAGCCAAGGGCTAGCGGGGAACACCGGGGAGCTGTTTTTT; cdr3_aa: CASSQGLAGNTGELFF
v_call: TRBV19; j_call: TRBJ2-1; cdr3_length: 14; d_call: TRBD1; clone_size: -; cdr3_nt: TGTGCCAGTAGTATGACAGGGGTGGTCAATGAGCAGTTCTTC; cdr3_aa: CASSMTGVVNEQFF
v_call: TRBV6-5; j_call: TRBJ2-7; cdr3_length: 15; d_call: -; clone_size: -; cdr3_nt: TGTGCCAGCAGGGAGGGACCACAGGGAAGCTACGAGCAGTACTTC; cdr3_aa: CASREGPQGSYEQYF
v_call: TRBV27; j_call: TRBJ2-7; cdr3_length: 16; d_call: TRBD2; clone_size: -; cdr3_nt: TGTGCCAGCAGTTTAGGGCTAGGGACTAGCGGGAGCGAGCAGTACTTC; cdr3_aa: CASSLGLGTSGSEQYF